What follows are 23 T cell receptor beta chains derived from one specimen sequenced in a study of CD8 T cells in ankylosing spondylitis. Study outcomes and limitations: Blood from ankylosing spondylitis patients appeared to carry a characteristic roughly eight-variant TCR beta motif.

TCRdb called the 5' RACE reads again in MiXCR, with one record for every CDR3 protein. In the table there are about 540,000 distinct CDR3 sequences, roughly 12% of which are singletons. The antigens for these receptors are not known. Input material: blood, either unsorted or a sorted T cell fraction (not recorded which). The receptors were gathered from a male donor with ankylosing spondylitis.

This clonotype showed up just a few times. The chain carries TRBV21-1 and TRBJ2-1; TRBD2, the table's D call, was not compared with the DNA. TRBV21-1 is labeled a pseudogene. CDR3 size: 14 residues. CDR3 region: CASSITSGRNEQFF. In nucleotides, the CDR3 is TGTGCCAGCAGCATAACTAGCGGGAGGAATGAGCAGTTCTTC.

The chain combines TRBV6-1 with TRBJ2-1; D perhaps matches TRBD2 (7 bases). Germline CDR1 is MNHNS and CDR2 is SASEGT. The CDR3 runs 16 residues. V shed 7 bases and J shed 4 bases, with 20 bases lying between them. CDR3 protein: CASTKGGGAKYNEQFF. The DNA for the CDR3 is TGTGCCAGCACCAAAGGCGGGGGCGCCAAGTACAATGAGCAGTTCTTC.

Only a few counts were recorded for this clonotype. V gene TRBV20-1 combines with J gene TRBJ2-3, with 10 bases lining up with TRBD1. Germline-derived CDR1 and CDR2 are DFQATT and SNEGSKA (reference sequence). The CDR3 totals 16 residues. The trim removed 4 bases at V and 0 bases at J, leaving 7 bases unmatched. CDR3 nucleotide sequence: TGCAGTGCTACGGACAGGGGGACGACTAGCACAGATACGCAGTATTTT. It specifies CSATDRGTTSTDTQYF.

This rearrangement joins TRBV20-1 to TRBJ2-7; D not certain. The CDR3 loop spans 11 amino acids. CDR1 is DFQATT, CDR2 SNEGSKA, per germline (reference sequence). Trimming pared 5 bases from V and 5 bases from J, leaving 10 bases between. The CDR3 loop reads CSASRTDEQYV. For the CDR3, the DNA is TGCAGTGCTTCCCGCACGGACGAGCAGTACGTC.

This clonotype was counted many times. This rearrangement joins TRBV29-1 to TRBJ2-3, with TRBD2 as a possible D gene (6 bases). Deletions cut 5 bases from V and 6 bases from J, with 18 bases between. The V gene's germline CDR1 is SQVTM and CDR2 ANQGSEA. CDR3 size: 14 residues. Here the CDR3 DNA reads TGCAGCGTTCACGATACAGGAGGGGTTGATACGCAGTATTTT. This sequence encodes CSVHDTGGVDTQYF.

The chain has TRBV12-3 or TRBV12-4 and TRBJ2-1, with 8 bases identical to TRBD1. The CDR3 spans 16 residues. Trimming cost V 0 bases and J 6 bases; bases outside gene matches: 7. CDR3 region: CASSLARPTGGNEQFF. The CDR3 region has the DNA TGTGCCAGCAGTTTAGCTCGCCCTACAGGGGGCAATGAGCAGTTCTTC.

The V call is TRBV6-1, the J call TRBJ1-2, with D uncertain. This CDR3 is 12 amino acids long. Looked up from germline, CDR1 is MNHNS and CDR2 is SASEGT. V lost 4 bases to trimming and J lost 5 bases, with 8 bases between them. CDR3 loop: CASSGAGYGYTF. The CDR3 DNA sequence: TGTGCCAGCAGTGGCGCCGGTTATGGCTACACCTTC.

Concerning this clonotype: This sequence may be a read error, since a much larger clone differs from it by one base. The chain uses TRBV11-2 and TRBJ2-1; D remains unclear. This CDR3 is 12 amino acids long. V was pared by 4 bases and J by 6 bases, with 7 bases between. Germline CDR1 reads SGHAT; CDR2 reads FQNNGV. This CDR3 is CASSSIANEQFF. The CDR3, as DNA: TGTGCCAGCAGCTCCATAGCCAATGAGCAGTTCTTC.

The chain links TRBV7-2 to TRBJ1-2; D might be TRBD1 (6 bases). Germline loops: CDR1 SGHTA, CDR2 FQGNSA. CDR3 length equals 14 residues. Trimming took 5 bases from V and 8 from J, leaving 18 bases between them. In DNA form, the CDR3 reads TGTGCCAGCAGCCTGGCGGGGAGGGGGAGAGGCTACACCTTC. The encoded protein is CASSLAGRGRGYTF.

There are a few counts of this clonotype. The chain links TRBV20-1 to TRBJ2-3; 8 bases are shared with TRBD2. This CDR3 comprises 14 residues. CDR1 is DFQATT, CDR2 SNEGSKA, per germline (reference sequence). V shed 3 bases and J 4 bases; nucleotides not matched to a gene: 6. CDR3 loop: CSASKREFADTQYF. The CDR3 region has the DNA TGCAGTGCTAGTAAGCGGGAGTTCGCAGATACGCAGTATTTT.

This clonotype was recorded at least ten times. The V gene is TRBV11-2, the J gene TRBJ2-1; TRBD2 matches 10 bases. There are 17 residues in the CDR3. Germline CDR1 SGHAT, CDR2 FQNNGV. J gave up 5 bases and V 4 bases, and 11 bases lay outside the gene matches. CDR3 DNA: TGTGCCAGCAGCTGGGGGGGTAGCGGGAGGATAAACAATGAGCAGTTCTTC. Amino acid sequence: CASSWGGSGRINNEQFF. Supplemented by reference TRBV11-2 and TRBJ2-1, the full variable domain reads EAGVAQSPRYKIIEKRQSVAFWCNPISGHATLYWYQQILGQGPKLLIQFQNNGVVDDSQLPKDRFSAERLKGVDSTLKIQPAKLEDSAVYLCASSWGGSGRINNEQFFGPGTRLTVL.

This chain uses TRBV9 with TRBJ2-2; D uncertain. Per germline, CDR1 SGDLS and CDR2 YYNGEE. V gave up 3 bases and J gave up 10 bases, with 13 bases separating them. The CDR3 has 13 amino acids. The CDR3 reads CASSDPALLELFF. The CDR3 DNA follows: TGTGCCAGCAGCGACCCGGCCCTTCTGGAGCTGTTTTTT.

The CDR3 sequence: CASSLELAGEGEQFF. As DNA, the CDR3 is TGCGCCAGCAGCTTGGAGCTAGCGGGAGAGGGTGAGCAGTTCTTC. The V and J genes are TRBV5-1 and TRBJ2-1; 10 bases agree with TRBD2. Trimming at V came to 0 bases and at J to 9 bases, leaving 6 bases not matched to a gene. This CDR3 has 15 amino acids. From germline, CDR1 is SGHRS and CDR2 YFSETQ. Full variable domain (missing parts from reference TRBV5-1 and TRBJ2-1): KAGVTQTPRYLIKTRGQQVTLSCSPISGHRSVSWYQQTPGQGLQFLFEYFSETQRNKGNFPGRFSGRQFSNSRSEMNVSTLELGDSALYLCASSLELAGEGEQFFGPGTRLTVL.

The chain couples TRBV4-1 to TRBJ2-3; D is uncertain. The CDR3 totals 15 residues. CDR1 is MGHRA, CDR2 YSYEKL, per germline. V was pared by 1 base and J by 3 bases, with 11 bases between. This CDR3 reads CASSQGTQTTDTQYF. Written as DNA, the CDR3 is TGCGCCAGCAGCCAAGGGACCCAAACGACAGATACGCAGTATTTT.

There are many counts of this clonotype. This rearrangement joins TRBV12-3 or TRBV12-4 to TRBJ2-7; tentatively, D is TRBD1 (5 bases). V was clipped by 11 bases and J by 3 bases, with 14 bases between them. This CDR3 region has 12 residues. The CDR3 bases are TGTGCCTCCCAGGGCAGTTTCTACGAGCAGTACTTC. Translated: CASQGSFYEQYF.

This clonotype came up a few times. CDR3: CSAREGGFDEQYF. The CDR3 DNA reads TGCAGTGCTAGAGAGGGAGGGTTCGACGAGCAGTACTTC. This sequence joins TRBV20-1 and TRBJ2-7; 7 positions match TRBD2. This CDR3 comprises 13 residues. The junction had 4 bases not matched to a gene; V was cut back by 0 bases and J by 5 bases. Looked up from germline, CDR1 is DFQATT and CDR2 is SNEGSKA (reference sequence).

This clonotype was seen only a few times. V and J are TRBV10-3 and TRBJ1-4; D is perhaps TRBD1 (5 bases). CDR3 length: 14 residues. The germline CDR1 and CDR2 sequences are ENHRY and SYGVKD. V gave up 6 bases and J gave up 5 bases, with 13 bases separating them. In nucleotides, the CDR3 is TGTGCCATCAGGGGGGACGGATGGAATGAAAAACTGTTTTTT. This sequence encodes CAIRGDGWNEKLFF.

This clonotype was recorded once. The CDR3 is CAIRGGTGDYGYTF. The CDR3 nucleotides read TGTGCCATCAGGGGGGGGACAGGGGACTATGGCTACACCTTC. The J gene is TRBJ1-2, the V gene TRBV10-3; TRBD1 aligns across 10 bases. J gave up 3 bases and V 6 bases, and 4 bases lay outside the gene matches. Germline lookup yields CDR1 ENHRY and CDR2 SYGVKD. The CDR3 has 14 residues.

The rearrangement uses TRBV20-1 and TRBJ2-3, with D perhaps matching TRBD2 (5 bases). The germline CDR1 and CDR2 sequences are DFQATT and SNEGSKA (reference sequence). CDR3 length: 13 residues. V was shortened by 2 bases and J by 2 bases, with 8 bases between the two germline ends. This CDR3 reads CSARPGVTDTQYF. The CDR3 region has the DNA TGCAGTGCTAGACCCGGGGTCACAGATACGCAGTATTTT.

V and J are TRBV10-2 and TRBJ2-1, with D possibly being TRBD2 (5 bases). The CDR3 is 12 amino acids. The germline V and J ends were trimmed by 7 bases and 9 bases, with 13 bases remaining between them. Germline lookup yields CDR1 WSHSY and CDR2 SAAADI. This chain's CDR3 is CASMAGVGEQFF. CDR3 sequence (DNA): TGCGCCAGCATGGCCGGGGTGGGTGAGCAGTTCTTC.

The chain recombines TRBV12-3 or TRBV12-4 with TRBJ2-4; D tentatively fits TRBD1 or TRBD2 (5 bases each). With 6 bases removed from V and 4 bases from J, the gap between germline ends came to 22 bases. The CDR3 has 17 residues. CDR3 region: CASRSAGTPDGKNIQYF. Written as DNA, the CDR3 is TGTGCCAGCAGGTCGGCCGGGACCCCAGACGGAAAAAACATTCAGTACTTC.

The table lists this clonotype with a few counts. The rearrangement uses TRBV5-1 and TRBJ1-2; D not resolved. Per germline, CDR1 SGHRS and CDR2 YFSETQ. This CDR3 contains 15 residues. V lost 0 bases and J lost 2, with 11 bases in between. In nucleotides, the CDR3 is TGCGCCAGCAGCTTGGCCGTGGGATACAACTATGGCTACACCTTC. Its protein product is CASSLAVGYNYGYTF. The complete variable domain, with remaining parts taken from reference TRBV5-1 and TRBJ1-2, reads KAGVTQTPRYLIKTRGQQVTLSCSPISGHRSVSWYQQTPGQGLQFLFEYFSETQRNKGNFPGRFSGRQFSNSRSEMNVSTLELGDSALYLCASSLAVGYNYGYTFGSGTRLTVV.

The chain links TRBV20-1 to TRBJ2-1, with 15 bases fitting TRBD2. Unmatched junction bases numbered 8, after V lost 5 bases and J lost 0 bases. This CDR3 is 18 amino acids long. CDR1 DFQATT and CDR2 SNEGSKA come from the germline V gene (reference sequence). As DNA, the CDR3 is TGCAGTGCTCCTTTCGGGACTAGCGGGAGGAGCTCCTACAATGAGCAGTTCTTC. This encodes CSAPFGTSGRSSYNEQFF.